The entry below describes one T cell receptor (beta chain). What it binds is unknown. The CDR3 is made up of 15 amino acids. Germline values: CDR1 MDHEN, CDR2 SYDVKM. The data are from a study of CXCR3-negative and CXCR3-positive naive CD8 T cells. Study-level findings and limits: Naive CXCR3-negative and CXCR3-positive cells had similar TRBV-TRBJ usage; memory differed.

The authors made the TRB cDNA libraries by 5' RACE using UMI labels. TCRdb reworked the 5' RACE reads into one entry per CDR3 protein, no DNA. In total, the table holds just over 40,000 distinct CDR3 sequences. This TCR was recovered from a human donor in good health. Some clones in this sample may be carry-over from other donors' samples. The chain combines TRBV28 with TRBJ2-7; the TCRdb D gene call, TRBD1, has no DNA to confirm it. The sample comprised naive CXCR3- CD8+ T cells from blood. Subset described: CD45RO-CCR7+CD27+CD95- naive CD8+ T cells lacking CXCR3 (TNR3-). The CDR3 sequence is CASSLEGQGVHEQYF.